Below are 14 T cell receptor beta chains sequenced from a single sample in a study of T cells in localized non-small cell lung cancer. The assay was immunoSEQ multiplex PCR, and TCRdb's table has in-frame clones only and misses some. The sample lists 50,000 to 55,000 clones, approximately 88% seen once, with about 18% in the top ten. The source was peripheral blood mononuclear cells, collected before any cancer treatment. All receptors derive from a man aged 35 to 69 with stage III lung adenocarcinoma.

The chain is built from TRBV4-1 and TRBJ2-1; D gene uncertain. CDR3 length: 15 amino acids. Germline lookup yields CDR1 MGHRA and CDR2 YSYEKL. V dropped 0 bases and J dropped 1 base, with 7 bases sitting between them. The CDR3: CASSQDGVSYNEQFF. The CDR3, as DNA: TGCGCCAGCAGCCAAGATGGTGTTTCCTACAATGAGCAGTTCTTC.

The gene calls are TRBV27 and TRBJ2-3; perhaps TRBD1 as D (8 bases). Between the trimmed V and J ends, which lost 6 bases and 2 bases, there was a span of 15 bases. The CDR3 contains 15 residues. The germline V gene has CDR1 MNHEY and CDR2 SMNVEV (reference sequence). The CDR3 is CASRIQGGFTDTQYF. CDR3 coding DNA: TGTGCCAGCAGGATACAGGGGGGGTTCACAGATACGCAGTATTTT.

V is TRBV11-2 and J is TRBJ2-5; D unclear. This CDR3 comprises 11 residues. Trimming left V 3 bases short and J 1 base short, with 0 bases between. Germline V lookup: CDR1 SGHAT, CDR2 FQNNGV. In DNA form, the CDR3 reads TGTGCCAGCAGCTTCCAAGAGACCCAGTACTTC. Translation: CASSFQETQYF.

The V call is TRBV10-1, the J call TRBJ2-7; the D gene is possibly TRBD2 (6 bases). V lost 3 bases and J lost 0, with 12 bases in between. The CDR3 runs to 15 residues. The V gene's germline CDR1 is WNHNN and CDR2 SYGVQD (reference sequence). The CDR3 sequence: CASSEIASDSYEQYF. The DNA of the CDR3 is TGCGCCAGCAGTGAAATAGCTAGCGACTCCTACGAGCAGTACTTC.

The chain has TRBV7-9 and TRBJ2-1; unclear D gene. Germline V lookup: CDR1 SEHNR, CDR2 FQNEAQ (reference sequence). The CDR3 runs 16 residues. Trimming took 2 bases from V and 7 from J, leaving 18 bases between them. The chain's CDR3 is CASSLTPYRMGNEQFF. CDR3 nucleotide sequence: TGTGCCAGCAGCTTAACCCCGTACCGTATGGGTAATGAGCAGTTCTTC.

V and J are TRBV27 and TRBJ2-6, with D maybe TRBD1 (5 bases). This CDR3 has 16 residues. The ends were cut back, 3 bases at V and 2 bases at J, with 11 bases in the middle. Germline loops: CDR1 MNHEY, CDR2 SMNVEV (reference sequence). The CDR3 is CASSFLGATGANVLTF. The CDR3 DNA follows: TGTGCCAGCAGTTTTTTAGGGGCAACTGGGGCCAACGTCCTGACTTTC.

This clone has only a few counts. The chain links TRBV9 to TRBJ1-1; D remains ambiguous. CDR1 SGDLS and CDR2 YYNGEE come from the germline V gene. Trimming left V 0 bases short and J 3 bases short, with 3 bases between. The CDR3 sequence is 12 residues long. The CDR3 spells CASSVADTEAFF. Here the CDR3 DNA reads TGTGCCAGCAGCGTAGCGGACACTGAAGCTTTCTTT. The full variable domain, with the rest looked up from reference TRBV9 and TRBJ1-1, is DSGVTQTPKHLITATGQRVTLRCSPRSGDLSVYWYQQSLDQGLQFLIQYYNGEERAKGNILERFSAQQFPDLHSELNLSSLELGDSALYFCASSVADTEAFFGQGTRLTVV.

V gene TRBV5-1 combines with J gene TRBJ1-5; D is uncertain. CDR3 length: 15 amino acids. Germline V gene data show CDR1 as SGHRS and CDR2 as YFSETQ. Trimming took off 4 bases at V and 3 bases at J, with 14 bases between the two ends. The CDR3 nucleotides read TGCGCCAGCAGCCCAGACGGGGTTACCAATCAGCCCCAGCATTTT. Protein product: CASSPDGVTNQPQHF.

The V gene is TRBV27, the J gene TRBJ2-3, with D unclear. Germline V gives CDR1 MNHEY, CDR2 SMNVEV (reference sequence). This CDR3 contains 14 residues. Trimming stripped 5 bases from V and 2 bases from J, with 11 bases between. This CDR3 is CASSVSSATDTQYF. The CDR3, as DNA: TGTGCCAGCAGTGTGAGCAGCGCCACAGATACGCAGTATTTT.

The J gene is TRBJ2-5, the V gene TRBV19; 8 nucleotides align to TRBD1. CDR1 LNHDA and CDR2 SQIVND come from the germline V gene (reference sequence). The CDR3 loop spans 14 amino acids. The ends lost 5 bases at V and 5 bases at J; junction bases unmatched: 7. The CDR3 nucleotides are TGTGCCAGTAGTGAACGGGACAGGATGGAGACCCAGTACTTC. Its protein product is CASSERDRMETQYF.

This clone was seen once. V is TRBV4-3 and J is TRBJ2-1; D call uncertain. CDR3 length equals 14 residues. Germline V CDR1 and CDR2: LGHNA, YSLEER. V was cut by 1 base and J by 8 bases, with 12 bases left in between. CDR3 protein: CASSQGLLSDEQFF. CDR3 DNA: TGCGCCAGCAGCCAAGGCCTTCTCAGCGATGAGCAGTTCTTC.

The rearrangement links TRBV9 to TRBJ1-2; TRBD1 agrees at 10 bases. Germline V gene sequence: CDR1 SGDLS, CDR2 YYNGEE. J gave up 5 bases and V 0 bases, and 4 bases lay outside the gene matches. This CDR3 has 15 amino acids. The CDR3 protein is CASSVGQGAGYGYTF. CDR3 in DNA: TGTGCCAGCAGCGTAGGACAGGGGGCTGGGTATGGCTACACCTTC.

The chain has TRBV2 and TRBJ2-7; the D is unclear. The CDR3 length is 12 residues. V lost 8 bases, J lost 2 bases, and 10 bases lay in between. Looked up from germline, CDR1 is SNHLY and CDR2 is FYNNEI. CDR3 nucleotide sequence: TGTGCCAGCGGAACAGAGCCCTACGAGCAGTACTTC. Amino acid sequence: CASGTEPYEQYF.

This sequence joins TRBV27 and TRBJ2-2, with 12 bases fitting TRBD2. This CDR3 has 16 residues. The J segment lost 6 bases and the V segment lost 2 bases, leaving 4 bases of the junction unmatched. Germline assignment: CDR1 MNHEY and CDR2 SMNVEV (reference sequence). The CDR3 spells CASSLLAGGPSGELFF. For the CDR3, the DNA is TGTGCCAGCAGTTTACTAGCGGGAGGGCCATCCGGGGAGCTGTTTTTT.